What follows are 17 T cell receptor beta chains derived from one specimen sequenced in a study of blood T cell repertoires in COVID-19. Data came from immunoSEQ multiplex PCR; TCRdb stores just in-frame clones and leaves some out. The repertoire has about 260,000 clones, around 84% of them found once; the top ten carry approximately 5.1%. Sequencing was done on a sample of peripheral blood. The receptor set was obtained from a woman aged 60-75 years with COVID-19, enrolled during active disease.

DNA of the CDR3: TGTGCCAGCAGCCATAACACAGGGGGCGCCTACGAGCAGTACTTC. It is translated as CASSHNTGGAYEQYF. The chain couples TRBV4-2 to TRBJ2-7; 9 bases are shared with TRBD1. The ends lost 3 bases at V and 2 bases at J; junction bases unmatched: 5. The CDR3 has 15 amino acids. Germline V gene sequence: CDR1 LGHNA, CDR2 YNFKEQ.

The chain couples TRBV3-1 (or the pseudogene TRBV3-2) to TRBJ2-1, with a tentative D call TRBD2 (5 bases). The germline CDR1 and CDR2 sequences are LGHDT and YNNKEL (reference sequence). The germline V and J ends were trimmed by 0 bases and 7 bases, with 13 bases remaining between them. The CDR3 contains 15 residues. CDR3 protein: CASSQDWSGLNEQFF. The CDR3 nucleotides read TGTGCCAGCAGCCAAGATTGGAGCGGCCTGAATGAGCAGTTCTTC.

The chain carries TRBV7-8 and TRBJ2-1, with 8 nucleotides matching TRBD2. J lost 2 bases, V lost 5 bases, and 5 bases had no gene match. In germline, CDR1 is SGHVS, CDR2 FQNEAQ. The CDR3 runs 15 residues. The CDR3 region is CASSTGRAAYNEQFF. CDR3 in DNA: TGTGCCAGCAGCACCGGGAGGGCCGCCTACAATGAGCAGTTCTTC.

The V gene is TRBV2, the J gene TRBJ2-2, with unresolved D. V shed 6 bases and J shed 5 bases, with 7 bases lying between them. Germline CDR1 reads SNHLY; CDR2 reads FYNNEI. The CDR3 length is 12 residues. The CDR3 spells CASREYTGELFF. The CDR3, as DNA: TGTGCCAGCAGGGAATATACCGGGGAGCTGTTTTTT.

The chain employs TRBV19 and TRBJ2-1, with 9 bases lining up with TRBD2. V was pared by 10 bases and J by 5 bases, with 9 bases of the junction left unmatched. Germline assignment: CDR1 LNHDA and CDR2 SQIVND (reference sequence). CDR3 length: 14 residues. CDR3 region: CATGAGLANNEQFF. CDR3 nucleotide sequence: TGTGCCACCGGGGCGGGACTAGCAAACAATGAGCAGTTCTTC.

This chain joins TRBV19 and TRBJ1-5; D remains ambiguous. This CDR3 has 15 residues. Looked up from germline, CDR1 is LNHDA and CDR2 is SQIVND (reference sequence). V gave up 5 bases and J gave up 6 bases, with 17 bases separating them. CDR3: CASSPPSGVAQPQHF. In nucleotides, the CDR3 is TGTGCCAGTAGTCCGCCAAGCGGGGTCGCTCAGCCCCAGCATTTT.

V usage is TRBV25-1 and J usage is TRBJ1-3, with 9 bases identical to TRBD1. The germline V gene has CDR1 MGHDK and CDR2 SYGVNS. Losses at the gene ends were 6 bases for V and 0 bases for J; bases not matched to a gene: 12. There are 18 residues in the CDR3. The CDR3 DNA sequence: TGTGCCAGCAGCCCCAGTGGACAGGGGACGAGCTCTGGAAACACCATATATTTT. This gives the protein CASSPSGQGTSSGNTIYF.

The chain carries TRBV7-6 and TRBJ2-1; D is unclear. The V end lost 1 base, the J end lost 0 bases, and 13 bases lay between the germline ends. The CDR3 is 17 residues long. The germline gives CDR1 SGHVS, CDR2 FNYEAQ. The CDR3, as DNA: TGTGCCAGCAGCTTAGTCGTAAGCGCCAGCTCCTACAATGAGCAGTTCTTC. Its translation: CASSLVVSASSYNEQFF.

The sample holds one count of this clone. The V gene is TRBV5-1, the J gene TRBJ1-6; D might be TRBD1 (6 bases). V was trimmed by 1 base and J by 10 bases, leaving 12 bases between them. The CDR3 contains 14 residues. Germline CDR1 is SGHRS and CDR2 is YFSETQ. CDR3 sequence: CASSLPSRGSPLHF. The CDR3 DNA sequence: TGCGCCAGCAGCTTGCCCTCCAGGGGATCACCCCTCCACTTT.

This clone appeared once. This chain connects TRBV6-2 or TRBV6-3 to TRBJ2-7; D may be TRBD2 (6 bases). The CDR3 is 14 residues long. V was trimmed by 6 bases and J by 2 bases, leaving 14 bases between them. CDR1 is MNHEY, CDR2 SVGEGT, per germline. The CDR3 sequence is CASSQWTGAYEQYF. DNA for the CDR3: TGTGCCAGCAGCCAGTGGACGGGGGCCTACGAGCAGTACTTC.

J is TRBJ1-5 and V is TRBV28; D is unresolved. This CDR3 has 13 residues. CDR1 and CDR2 from the germline V gene are MDHEN and SYDVKM. V was cut by 7 bases and J by 0 bases, with 7 bases left in between. The CDR3 region is CASNRYSNQPQHF. The DNA for the CDR3 is TGTGCCAGCAACAGATATAGCAATCAGCCCCAGCATTTT.

This chain joins TRBV13 and TRBJ1-1; the D gene is possibly TRBD1 (6 bases). Per the germline V gene, CDR1 is PRHDT and CDR2 is FYEKMQ (reference sequence). The CDR3 runs 11 residues. The ends were cut back, 4 bases at V and 8 bases at J, with 8 bases in the middle. CDR3 sequence: CASSWGTEAFF. The DNA for the CDR3 is TGTGCCAGCAGCTGGGGGACAGAAGCTTTCTTT.

V and J are TRBV28 and TRBJ1-5; D gene unclear. The germline gives CDR1 MDHEN, CDR2 SYDVKM. This CDR3 is built from 17 residues. The germline V and J ends were trimmed by 8 bases and 4 bases, with 24 bases remaining between them. The CDR3 sequence: CASLVSRGPGRNQPQHF. CDR3 DNA: TGTGCCAGCCTCGTATCCCGGGGTCCTGGAAGAAATCAGCCCCAGCATTTT.

This clone turned up a few times. The chain uses TRBV15 and TRBJ1-6, with D possibly matching TRBD1 (5 bases). This CDR3 comprises 19 residues. V lost 4 bases and J 0 bases, leaving 19 bases between the germline ends. Germline CDR1 reads LNHNV; CDR2 reads YYDKDF (reference sequence). The CDR3 nucleotides read TGTGCCACCAGCATGTCCGGGACTTTCACGAGCTCCTATAATTCACCCCTCCACTTT. It yields the protein CATSMSGTFTSSYNSPLHF.

This clone was counted a single time. The J gene is TRBJ2-7, the V gene TRBV6-2 or TRBV6-3, with D possibly being TRBD1 (6 bases). Trimming took off 4 bases at V and 6 bases at J, with 13 bases between the two ends. The CDR3 runs 13 residues. Germline V gives CDR1 MNHEY, CDR2 SVGEGT. For the CDR3, the DNA is TGTGCCAGCAGTTTACAGGGTGTCGGCGAGCAGTACTTC. This encodes CASSLQGVGEQYF.

This rearrangement joins TRBV7-9 to TRBJ2-5, with 7 bases identical to TRBD1. This CDR3 comprises 15 residues. Germline loops: CDR1 SEHNR, CDR2 FQNEAQ (reference sequence). Losses at the gene ends were 3 bases for V and 5 bases for J; bases not matched to a gene: 9. In DNA form, the CDR3 reads TGTGCCAGCAGCTTCCCGACAGGGCGTTCGGAGACCCAGTACTTC. Its translation is CASSFPTGRSETQYF.

V is TRBV24-1 and J is TRBJ2-2; 10 nucleotides match TRBD1. Germline V gives CDR1 KGHDR, CDR2 SFDVKD. Losses at the gene ends were 2 bases for V and 6 bases for J; bases not matched to a gene: 5. The CDR3 is 16 amino acids. The CDR3 nucleotides are TGTGCCACCAGTGATTCACGACAGGGGGCGGCCGGGGAGCTGTTTTTT. It is translated as CATSDSRQGAAGELFF.